This TCR beta chain was found in a study of CD8+CD57+ T cells in acquired aplastic anemia. Study context: Yields of DNA that came from sorted CD4+ and CD8+ cells averaged roughly 3.3 ug.

Genomic DNA constituted the template upon which TCR beta VDJ and CDR3 profiling was performed. MiXCR, applied by TCRdb to the reads, yields one record per CDR3 protein. Among 400,000 to 600,000 distinct CDR3 sequences, over 25% were seen once, and the ten largest hold less than 1%. Patients included in sequencing had previously demonstrated CD8+CD57+ cell expansion by flow cytometry. The ends were cut back, 2 bases at V and 1 base at J, with 10 bases in the middle. Germline assignment: CDR1 DFQATT and CDR2 SNEGSKA (reference sequence). CDR3 size: 14 residues. The TCR was taken from a human donor with aplastic anemia. The V and J genes are TRBV20-1 and TRBJ2-3; D perhaps matches TRBD1 (5 bases). Sequenced: sorted CD4+, CD8+, or CD8+CD57+ T cells (not recorded which) from PBMCs. The CDR3 nucleotides read TGCAGTGCTAGAACAGGTGCCGGCACAGATACGCAGTATTTT. This translates into CSARTGAGTDTQYF.